A selection of T cell receptor beta chains follows, all from one sample in a study of STAT5B mutations in CD4+ large granular lymphocyte leukemia. The table came from immunoSEQ multiplex PCR; TCRdb's copy has only in-frame clones and leaves some out. The sample records 48,000 or so clones, about three quarters being singletons. The sample consisted of CD4+ T cells from blood buffy coats. Receptors were obtained from a human donor in good health. Each CDR3 is given with its conserved first and last residue.

J gene,V gene,CDR3 protein
TRBJ1-2,TRBV14,CASSPPGGVGYGYTF
TRBJ2-7,TRBV7-2,CASSTSSGSYEQYF
TRBJ2-7,TRBV5-1,CASSLVGGGSEQYF
TRBJ1-1,TRBV2,CASSEASLEAFF
TRBJ2-2,TRBV7-3,CASSLTNTGELFF
TRBJ1-1,TRBV29-1,CSGKRDRDTEAFF
TRBJ1-1,TRBV11-2,CASTRPWGDTEAFF
TRBJ2-5,TRBV15,CATSRVGVSQETQYF
TRBJ1-2,TRBV6-1,CASSALTANYGYTF
TRBJ2-3,TRBV27,CASSLSWGWDTQYF
TRBJ2-1,TRBV7-9,CASRSTGVEQFF
TRBJ2-2,TRBV19,CASSIPTGTGSGTGELFF
TRBJ1-5,TRBV28,CASSLATGGNQPQHF
TRBJ1-1,TRBV5-1,CASSSGAMNTEAFF
TRBJ1-3,TRBV6-1,CASSAAGNTIYF
TRBJ1-2,TRBV10-2,CANPGQGLHGYTF
TRBJ2-7,TRBV28,CASTQGGFSYEQYF
TRBJ1-6,TRBV7-9,CASSQENSPLHF
TRBJ2-7,TRBV10-2,CASSDAGYSEQYF
TRBJ1-6,TRBV6-5,CASSYSGQQYNSPLHF
TRBJ1-3,TRBV4-2,CASSQPPGRSGNTIYF
TRBJ1-2,TRBV5-4,CASSSGTSVSGAYGYTF
TRBJ1-1,TRBV19,CASSPAGGWPEAFF
TRBJ2-3,TRBV7-9,CASTGAQDTQYF
TRBJ2-2,TRBV6-1,CASRTGGTGTGELFF
TRBJ1-3,TRBV7-9,CAQNSGSGNTIYF
TRBJ2-1,TRBV7-6,CASSSRGDSYNEQFF
TRBJ2-3,TRBV9,CASSVDQVDTQYF
TRBJ1-2,TRBV29-1,CSVERQGLYGYTF
TRBJ2-2,TRBV5-4,CASSLWRGQDTGELFF
TRBJ2-5,TRBV20-1,CSARMTGDQYF
TRBJ1-2,TRBV5-5,CASSTRDRGYGYTF
TRBJ2-5,TRBV11-2,CASSLGGRETQYF
TRBJ2-5,TRBV7-8,CASSPQGVAGGEETQYF
TRBJ1-6,TRBV19,CASSIAPNSPLHF
TRBJ2-5,TRBV14,CASSRRLGQGSRETQYF
TRBJ1-5,TRBV18,CASSPLTNQPQHF
TRBJ2-1,TRBV29-1,CSVPQLGYNEQFF
TRBJ2-5,TRBV5-1,CASSLRQSPQETQYF
TRBJ2-6,TRBV10-3,CATLTSGGQSGANVLTF
TRBJ1-1,TRBV5-1,CASSLEPGGYTEAFF
TRBJ1-6,TRBV19,CASSRDPRSSYNSPLHF
TRBJ1-3,TRBV30,CASQRGGGNTIYF
TRBJ1-5,TRBV7-9,CASSLDGQNQPQHF
TRBJ2-5,TRBV19,CASSINAGRQETQYF
TRBJ2-1,TRBV28,CASRTEGTYNEQFF
TRBJ2-3,TRBV7-9,CASSLRTGASTDTQYF
TRBJ2-1,TRBV19,CASSPTGGAKNEQFF
TRBJ2-7,TRBV13,CASSRYGAYEQYF
TRBJ1-4,TRBV5-4,CASSDEAGVGEKLFF
TRBJ2-7,TRBV6-6,CASSYLVGPRQYF
TRBJ1-2,TRBV6-5,CASSYDRAPYGYTF
TRBJ2-5,TRBV5-1,CASGVGNQETQYF
TRBJ1-6,TRBV30,CAWSHGEPLHF
TRBJ2-3,TRBV7-8,CASSLSAPHGDTQYF
TRBJ2-5,TRBV9,CASSVALAPQETQYF
TRBJ2-2,TRBV6-1,CASSVGRGYGVSGELFF